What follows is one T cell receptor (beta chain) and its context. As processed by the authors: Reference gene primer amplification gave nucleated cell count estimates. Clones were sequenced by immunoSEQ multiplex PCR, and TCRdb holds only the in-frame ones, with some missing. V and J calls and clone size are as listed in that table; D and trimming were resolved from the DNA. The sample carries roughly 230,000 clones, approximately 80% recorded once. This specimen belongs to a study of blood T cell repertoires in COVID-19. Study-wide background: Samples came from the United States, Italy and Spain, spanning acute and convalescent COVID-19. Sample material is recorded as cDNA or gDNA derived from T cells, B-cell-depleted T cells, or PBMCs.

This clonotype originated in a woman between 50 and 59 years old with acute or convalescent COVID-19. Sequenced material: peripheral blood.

CDR3 nucleotide sequence: TGCAGTGTAGGGGGGGGCTACGAGCAGTACTTC. Protein: CSVGGGYEQYF. The chain is built from TRBV20-1 and TRBJ2-7, with D maybe TRBD2 (7 bases). The CDR3 is 11 residues long. Trimming took off 7 bases at V and 3 bases at J, with 10 bases between the two ends. CDR1 and CDR2 (germline): DFQATT, SNEGSKA (reference sequence).